The clone carrying this TCR beta chain was recorded only once. As yet, its antigen is unknown. The record originates from a study of vaccination effects on CD4 cells after COVID-19. The study, taken as a whole, reports: Cross-reactivity with common cold coronaviruses was shown by only 1 of 255 vaccine-induced clones in healthy vaccinees.

Antigen-specific CD4+ T cells were first expanded with viral peptide pools by the ViraFEST assay and only then sequenced. The culture ran for less than 12 days, and then CD4+ T cells were isolated. Vaccine recipients, nucleocapsid antibody negative, had no prior SARS-CoV-2 infection. The repertoire was sequenced with immunoSEQ multiplex PCR; TCRdb's copy has only in-frame clones and lacks some. The profile shows about 79,000 clones, roughly 72% of them singletons. This CDR3 spans 16 amino acids. Source: CD4+ T cells from PBMCs cultured with HCoV-229E spike peptides, taken before COVID-19 vaccination. This sequence originates from a human donor who received a COVID-19 vaccine. V is TRBV21-1 and J is TRBJ2-3; the table's D call of TRBD2 was not tested on the DNA. TRBV21-1 is classified as a pseudogene. This CDR3 is CASSKVSASGCDTQYF. The CDR3 nucleotides read TGTGCCAGCAGCAAAGTTTCGGCTAGCGGGTGCGATACGCAGTATTTT.